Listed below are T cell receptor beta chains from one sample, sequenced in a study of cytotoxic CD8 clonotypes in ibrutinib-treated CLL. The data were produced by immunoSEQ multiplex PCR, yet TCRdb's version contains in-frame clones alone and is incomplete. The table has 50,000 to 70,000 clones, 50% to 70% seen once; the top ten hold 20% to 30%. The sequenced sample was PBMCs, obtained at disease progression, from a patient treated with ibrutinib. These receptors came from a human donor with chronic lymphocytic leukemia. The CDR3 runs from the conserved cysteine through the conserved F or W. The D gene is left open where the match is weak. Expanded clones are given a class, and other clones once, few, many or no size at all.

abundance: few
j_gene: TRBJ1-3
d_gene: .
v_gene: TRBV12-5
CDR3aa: CASGSQGNTIYF
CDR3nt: TGTGCTAGTGGTTCACAAGGAAACACCATATATTTT

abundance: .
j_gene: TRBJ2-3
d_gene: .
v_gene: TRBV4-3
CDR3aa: CASSQGLASTDTQYF
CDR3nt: TGCGCCAGCAGCCAAGGGCTAGCAAGCACAGATACGCAGTATTTT

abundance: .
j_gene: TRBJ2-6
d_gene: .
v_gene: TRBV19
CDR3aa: CASKGYLTGANVLTF
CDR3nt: TGTGCCAGCAAAGGTTACCTGACTGGGGCCAACGTCCTGACTTTC

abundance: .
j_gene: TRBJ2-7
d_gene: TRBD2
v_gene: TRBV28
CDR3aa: CASGGLGGRKQYF
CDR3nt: TGTGCCAGCGGGGGACTAGGCGGGAGAAAGCAGTACTTC

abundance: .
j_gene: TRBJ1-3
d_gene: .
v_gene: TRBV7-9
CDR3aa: CASSWTITRTEEEGNTIYF
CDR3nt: TGTGCCAGCAGCTGGACCATTACAAGGACAGAGGAGGAGGGAAACACCATATATTTT

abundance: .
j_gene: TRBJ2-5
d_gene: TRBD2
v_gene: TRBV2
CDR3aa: CASSEAGLAGGETQYF
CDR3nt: TGTGCCAGCAGTGAAGCGGGACTAGCGGGAGGAGAGACCCAGTACTTC

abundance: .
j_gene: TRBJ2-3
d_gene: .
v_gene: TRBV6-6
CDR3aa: CASSTPGEGTDTQYF
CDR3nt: TGTGCCAGCAGCACCCCCGGGGAGGGCACAGATACGCAGTATTTT

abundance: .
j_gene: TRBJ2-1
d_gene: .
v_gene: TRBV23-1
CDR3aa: CASSRWGYNEQFF
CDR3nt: TGCGCCAGCAGTCGTTGGGGTTACAATGAGCAGTTCTTC

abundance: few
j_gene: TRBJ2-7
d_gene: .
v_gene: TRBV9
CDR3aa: CASSVGPYGEQYF
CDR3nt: TGTGCCAGCAGCGTAGGGCCTTACGGGGAGCAGTACTTC

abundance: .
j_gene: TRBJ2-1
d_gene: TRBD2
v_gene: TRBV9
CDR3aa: CASSPQGSGSRYEQFF
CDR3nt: TGTGCCAGCAGCCCGCAGGGTAGCGGGAGCAGGTATGAGCAGTTCTTC

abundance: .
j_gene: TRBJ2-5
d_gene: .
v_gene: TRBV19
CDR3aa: CASTNPWDSPETQYF
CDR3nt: TGTGCCAGTACCAACCCTTGGGACTCCCCAGAGACCCAGTACTTC

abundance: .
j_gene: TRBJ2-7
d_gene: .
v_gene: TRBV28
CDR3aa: CASKGLFYEQYF
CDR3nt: TGTGCCAGCAAAGGGTTATTCTACGAGCAGTACTTC

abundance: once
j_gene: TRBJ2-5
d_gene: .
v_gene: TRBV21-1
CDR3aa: CASSSQGAPLETQYF
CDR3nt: TGTGCCAGCAGCAGTCAGGGGGCGCCTTTAGAGACCCAGTACTTC

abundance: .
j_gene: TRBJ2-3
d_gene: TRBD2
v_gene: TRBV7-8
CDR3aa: CASSKATSGGRADTQYF
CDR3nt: TGTGCCAGCAGCAAGGCTACTAGCGGGGGGCGGGCAGATACGCAGTATTTT

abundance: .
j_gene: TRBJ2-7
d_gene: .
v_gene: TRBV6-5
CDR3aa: CASSYGVSGSYEQYF
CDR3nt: TGTGCCAGCAGTTACGGCGTTAGCGGCTCCTACGAGCAGTACTTC

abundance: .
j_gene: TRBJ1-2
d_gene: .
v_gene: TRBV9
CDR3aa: CASSLMDGNNYGYTF
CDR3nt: TGTGCCAGCAGCCTGATGGACGGAAACAACTATGGCTACACCTTC

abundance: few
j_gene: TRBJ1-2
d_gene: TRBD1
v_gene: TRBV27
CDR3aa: CASGDWGQGNGYTF
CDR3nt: TGTGCCAGCGGGGATTGGGGACAGGGGAATGGCTACACCTTC

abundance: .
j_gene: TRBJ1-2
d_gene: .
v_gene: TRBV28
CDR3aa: CASSPPTGGYGYTF
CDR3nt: TGTGCCAGCAGCCCACCCACGGGAGGCTATGGCTACACCTTC

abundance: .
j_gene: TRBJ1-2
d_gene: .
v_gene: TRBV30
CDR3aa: CAWSSLGNYGYTF
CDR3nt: TGTGCCTGGAGTTCCCTAGGGAACTATGGCTACACCTTC

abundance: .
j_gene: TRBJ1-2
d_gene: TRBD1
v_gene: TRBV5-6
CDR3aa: CASSTGQGVYGYTF
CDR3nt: TGTGCCAGCAGCACGGGACAGGGGGTCTATGGCTACACCTTC

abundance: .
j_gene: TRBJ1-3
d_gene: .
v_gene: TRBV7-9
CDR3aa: CASSLLISYSGNTIYF
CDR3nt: TGTGCCAGCAGCTTACTAATCAGCTACTCTGGAAACACCATATATTTT

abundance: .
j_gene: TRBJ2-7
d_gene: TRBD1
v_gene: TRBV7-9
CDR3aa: CASSSPGQGGQYF
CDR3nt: TGTGCCAGCAGCTCACCGGGACAGGGTGGGCAGTACTTC

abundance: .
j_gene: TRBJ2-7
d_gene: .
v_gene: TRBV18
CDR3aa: CASSPRDRDSYEQYF
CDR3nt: TGTGCCAGCTCACCTCGGGACCGGGACTCCTACGAGCAGTACTTC

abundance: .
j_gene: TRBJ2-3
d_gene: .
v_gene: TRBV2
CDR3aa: CASRATTGDTQYF
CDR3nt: TGTGCCAGCAGGGCTACTACAGGAGATACGCAGTATTTT

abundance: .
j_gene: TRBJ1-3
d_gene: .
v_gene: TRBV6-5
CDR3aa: CASSYGSPGMGNTIYF
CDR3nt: TGTGCCAGCAGTTATGGGTCTCCAGGGATGGGAAACACCATATATTTT

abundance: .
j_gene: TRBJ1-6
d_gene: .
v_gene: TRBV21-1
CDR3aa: CATPGDGGGPHNSPLHF
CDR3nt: TGTGCCACGCCGGGGGATGGGGGGGGACCCCATAATTCACCCCTCCACTTT

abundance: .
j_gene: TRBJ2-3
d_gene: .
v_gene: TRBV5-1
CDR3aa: CASSVQGDTQYF
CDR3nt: TGCGCCAGCAGCGTCCAGGGTGATACGCAGTATTTT

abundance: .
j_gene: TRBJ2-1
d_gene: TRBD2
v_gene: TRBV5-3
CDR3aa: CARSTPRLATLRGEQFF
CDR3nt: TGTGCCAGAAGCACTCCTCGACTAGCGACCTTACGCGGGGAGCAGTTCTTC

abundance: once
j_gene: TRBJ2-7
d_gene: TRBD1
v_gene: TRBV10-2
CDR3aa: CASTHTGGSSYEQYF
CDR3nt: TGCGCCAGCACTCATACAGGGGGTAGTTCCTACGAGCAGTACTTC

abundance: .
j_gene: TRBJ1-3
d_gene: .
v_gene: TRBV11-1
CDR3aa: CASSPRGAGGNTIYF
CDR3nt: TGTGCCAGCAGCCCCCGGGGGGCTGGAGGAAACACCATATATTTT

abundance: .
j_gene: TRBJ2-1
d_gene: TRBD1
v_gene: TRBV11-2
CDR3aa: CASSFLTGGSYNEQFF
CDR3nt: TGTGCCAGCAGCTTCCTCACAGGGGGCTCCTACAATGAGCAGTTCTTC

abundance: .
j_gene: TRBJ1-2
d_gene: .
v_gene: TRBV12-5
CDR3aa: CASGLVTGNYGYTF
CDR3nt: TGTGCTAGTGGTTTGGTAACCGGAAACTATGGCTACACCTTC

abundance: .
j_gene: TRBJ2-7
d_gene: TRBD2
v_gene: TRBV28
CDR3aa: CASSIRGRGAGPYEQYF
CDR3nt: TGTGCCAGCAGTATTCGAGGGCGGGGGGCAGGCCCCTACGAGCAGTACTTC